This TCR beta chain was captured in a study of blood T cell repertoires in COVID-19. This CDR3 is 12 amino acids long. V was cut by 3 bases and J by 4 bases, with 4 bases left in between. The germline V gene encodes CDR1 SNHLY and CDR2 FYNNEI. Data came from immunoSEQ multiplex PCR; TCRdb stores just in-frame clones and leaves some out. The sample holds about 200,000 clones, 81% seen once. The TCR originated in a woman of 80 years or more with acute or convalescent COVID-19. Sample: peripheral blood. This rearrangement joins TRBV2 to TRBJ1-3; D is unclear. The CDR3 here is CASSERGNTIYF. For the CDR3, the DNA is TGTGCCAGCAGTGAGCGGGGAAACACCATATATTTT.